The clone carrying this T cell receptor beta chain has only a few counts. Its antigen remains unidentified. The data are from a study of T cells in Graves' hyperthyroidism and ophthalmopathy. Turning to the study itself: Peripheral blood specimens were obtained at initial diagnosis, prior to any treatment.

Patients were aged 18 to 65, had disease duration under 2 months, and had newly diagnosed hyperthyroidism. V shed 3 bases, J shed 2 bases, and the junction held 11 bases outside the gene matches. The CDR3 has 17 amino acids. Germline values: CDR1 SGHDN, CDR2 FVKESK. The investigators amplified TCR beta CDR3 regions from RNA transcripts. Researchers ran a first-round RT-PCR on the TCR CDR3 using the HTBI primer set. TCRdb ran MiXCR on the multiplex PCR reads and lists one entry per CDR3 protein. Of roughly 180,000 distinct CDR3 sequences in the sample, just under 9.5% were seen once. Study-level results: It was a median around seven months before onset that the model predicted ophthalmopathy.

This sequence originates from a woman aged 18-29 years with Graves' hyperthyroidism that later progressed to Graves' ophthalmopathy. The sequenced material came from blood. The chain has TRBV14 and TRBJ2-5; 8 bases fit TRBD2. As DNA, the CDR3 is TGTGCCAGCAGCCATCGTAGTAGCGGGACTTTTCAAGAGACCCAGTACTTC. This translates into CASSHRSSGTFQETQYF.